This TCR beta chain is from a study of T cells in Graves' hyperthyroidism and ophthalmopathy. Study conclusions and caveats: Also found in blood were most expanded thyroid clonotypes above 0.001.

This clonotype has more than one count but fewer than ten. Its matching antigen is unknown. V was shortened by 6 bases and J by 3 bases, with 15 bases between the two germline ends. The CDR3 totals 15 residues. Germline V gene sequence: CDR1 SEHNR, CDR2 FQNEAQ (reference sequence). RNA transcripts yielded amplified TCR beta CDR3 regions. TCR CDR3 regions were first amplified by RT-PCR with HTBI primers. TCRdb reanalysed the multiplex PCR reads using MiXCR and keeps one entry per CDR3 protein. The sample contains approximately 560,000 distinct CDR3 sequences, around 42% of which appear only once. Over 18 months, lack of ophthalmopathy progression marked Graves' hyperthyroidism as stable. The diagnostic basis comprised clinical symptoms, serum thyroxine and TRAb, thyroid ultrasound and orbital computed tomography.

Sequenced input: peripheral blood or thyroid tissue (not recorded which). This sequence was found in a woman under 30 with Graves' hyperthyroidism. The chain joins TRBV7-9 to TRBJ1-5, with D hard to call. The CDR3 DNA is TGTGCCAGCAGTCCGAATCAGGCGGCCAATCAGCCCCAGCATTTT. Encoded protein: CASSPNQAANQPQHF.